The rows below give T cell receptor beta chains drawn from one sample of a study of Ad26.COV2.S vaccination and SARS-CoV-2 variants. Clones were sequenced by immunoSEQ multiplex PCR, and TCRdb holds only the in-frame ones, with some missing. The table has roughly 270,000 clones, more than 75% seen once; the top ten hold around 3%. Sequences were derived from peripheral blood, sampled in a trial of Ad26.COV2.S vaccine versus placebo. The origin of the receptors is a person between 18 and 65 years old who received the Ad26.COV2.S COVID-19 vaccine or a placebo. CDR3s include the opening cysteine and the closing phenylalanine or tryptophan. The order of the fields is V gene, J gene, clone size, D gene, CDR3 protein, CDR3 DNA. The D gene is left open where the match is weak. The listing skips clone size in some rows; elsewhere it reads once, few, many or a size class.

TRBV12-3/TRBV12-4,TRBJ1-3,NA,NA,CASSLSPGNTIYF,TGTGCCAGCAGTTTATCCCCTGGAAACACCATATATTTT
TRBV18,TRBJ2-7,few,NA,CASSPPFAATYEQYF,TGTGCCAGCTCACCACCCTTTGCGGCCACCTACGAGCAGTACTTC
TRBV11-2,TRBJ2-7,NA,NA,CASSYQMSGRKSYEQYF,TGTGCCAGCAGCTACCAGATGTCAGGGAGAAAGTCCTACGAGCAGTACTTC
TRBV3-1/TRBV3-2,TRBJ2-7,NA,TRBD1,CASSRQGSYEQYF,TGTGCCAGCAGCCGACAGGGTTCCTACGAGCAGTACTTC
TRBV19,TRBJ1-2,NA,NA,CASSILSAGNYGYTF,TGTGCCAGTAGTATACTTTCGGCAGGGAACTATGGCTACACCTTC
TRBV5-1,TRBJ2-3,NA,TRBD2,CASSLALSGSEDTQYF,TGCGCCAGCAGCTTGGCCCTAAGCGGGAGTGAAGATACGCAGTATTTT
TRBV27,TRBJ1-2,NA,NA,CASSLTAGAHYGYTF,TGTGCCAGCAGTTTAACAGCAGGGGCTCACTATGGCTACACCTTC
TRBV30,TRBJ2-5,NA,NA,CAWKLTASLQETQYF,TGTGCCTGGAAGTTGACAGCAAGCCTCCAAGAGACCCAGTACTTC
TRBV18,TRBJ2-1,once,TRBD2,CASSPRSRLAGNNEQFF,TGTGCCAGCTCACCACGTTCGAGACTAGCGGGGAACAATGAGCAGTTCTTC
TRBV7-9,TRBJ1-1,NA,NA,CASSFLPTNTEAFF,TGTGCCAGCAGCTTTTTGCCGACGAACACTGAAGCTTTCTTT
TRBV7-3,TRBJ1-1,few,NA,CASSLTRLEAFF,TGTGCCAGCAGCTTAACCAGGTTGGAAGCTTTCTTT
TRBV18,TRBJ1-1,NA,NA,CASSLLYSGETEAFF,TGTGCCAGCTCCCTTCTGTATTCAGGGGAGACTGAAGCTTTCTTT
TRBV27,TRBJ2-6,few,TRBD1,CASSPTGVGANVLTF,TGTGCCAGCAGTCCCACAGGGGTTGGGGCCAACGTCCTGACTTTC
TRBV5-1,TRBJ2-4,NA,NA,CASSPTGDGLNIQYF,TGCGCCAGCAGCCCGACTGGGGACGGCCTAAACATTCAGTACTTC
TRBV15,TRBJ1-1,NA,NA,CATSRDWTSEAFF,TGTGCCACCAGCAGAGATTGGACATCTGAAGCTTTCTTT
TRBV6-2/TRBV6-3,TRBJ2-7,once,NA,CASSYSPGGQTYEQYF,TGTGCCAGCAGTTACTCCCCGGGGGGCCAGACCTACGAGCAGTACTTC
TRBV20-1,TRBJ2-1,NA,NA,CSAHQNGEQFF,TGCAGTGCTCACCAGAACGGTGAGCAGTTCTTC
TRBV2,TRBJ1-1,NA,TRBD1,CASSEQGAIEAFF,TGTGCCAGCAGTGAACAGGGGGCGATTGAAGCTTTCTTT
TRBV12-5,TRBJ2-3,NA,TRBD2,CASGPTSGLSDTQYF,TGTGCTAGTGGGCCGACTAGCGGCCTGTCAGATACGCAGTATTTT
TRBV12-3/TRBV12-4,TRBJ2-7,once,NA,CASSYSDSYEQYF,TGTGCCAGCAGTTATTCAGACTCCTACGAGCAGTACTTC
TRBV21-1,TRBJ1-1,many,NA,CASSKTGRTEAFF,TGTGCCAGCAGCAAGACAGGGCGTACTGAAGCTTTCTTT
TRBV5-6,TRBJ2-1,NA,NA,CASSFGRWNEQFF,TGTGCCAGCAGTTTTGGCAGGTGGAATGAGCAGTTCTTC
TRBV27,TRBJ1-5,NA,NA,CASRPLGNQPQHF,TGTGCCAGCAGACCGTTAGGCAATCAGCCCCAGCATTTT
TRBV19,TRBJ2-7,NA,NA,CASSIAEGSYEQYF,TGTGCCAGTAGTATCGCCGAGGGCTCCTACGAGCAGTACTTC
TRBV9,TRBJ2-3,NA,TRBD2,CASSVVWGGETDTQYF,TGTGCCAGCAGCGTAGTTTGGGGAGGGGAAACAGATACGCAGTATTTT
TRBV6-2/TRBV6-3,TRBJ2-1,NA,NA,CASSYSTGYNEQFF,TGTGCCAGCAGTTACTCGACTGGATACAATGAGCAGTTCTTC
TRBV18,TRBJ1-3,NA,TRBD1,CASSLGQGGNTIYF,TGTGCCAGCTCACTGGGACAGGGTGGAAACACCATATATTTT
TRBV5-5,TRBJ2-7,NA,NA,CASSPREGASYEQYF,TGTGCCAGCAGCCCCAGGGAAGGGGCCTCCTACGAGCAGTACTTC
TRBV10-3,TRBJ2-2,NA,TRBD2,CAIGLAGGPNTGELFF,TGTGCCATCGGACTAGCGGGAGGGCCAAACACCGGGGAGCTGTTTTTT
TRBV5-1,TRBJ1-2,once,TRBD1,CASSFTGGIGGYTF,TGCGCCAGCAGCTTCACAGGGGGCATAGGTGGCTACACCTTC
TRBV3-1/TRBV3-2,TRBJ1-3,NA,NA,CASSQDPGWVGNTIYF,TGTGCCAGCAGCCAAGATCCAGGGTGGGTTGGAAACACCATATATTTT
TRBV30,TRBJ1-4,NA,TRBD1,CAWNGQGVGEKLFF,TGTGCCTGGAATGGACAGGGAGTAGGGGAAAAACTGTTTTTT
TRBV5-4,TRBJ1-1,NA,NA,CASSTGLNTEAFF,TGTGCCAGCAGCACGGGTTTGAACACTGAAGCTTTCTTT
TRBV19,TRBJ2-6,NA,NA,CASKWGGTGANVLTF,TGTGCCAGTAAGTGGGGGGGCACCGGGGCCAACGTCCTGACTTTC
TRBV7-6,TRBJ2-1,NA,NA,CASSLVRGATSSYNEQFF,TGTGCCAGCAGCTTAGTACGGGGGGCTACGAGCTCCTACAATGAGCAGTTCTTC
TRBV19,TRBJ2-7,NA,NA,CASSINAAGGEQYF,TGTGCCAGTAGTATAAACGCAGCAGGTGGTGAGCAGTACTTC
TRBV12-3/TRBV12-4,TRBJ1-2,NA,NA,CASSRTVPYGYTF,TGTGCCAGCAGTCGGACAGTTCCCTATGGCTACACCTTC
TRBV29-1,TRBJ2-3,NA,TRBD2,CSVEGASGISTDTQYF,TGCAGCGTTGAAGGGGCCAGCGGGATTAGCACAGATACGCAGTATTTT
TRBV28,TRBJ2-1,NA,NA,CASSSLPSYNEQFF,TGTGCCAGCAGCTCCTTACCCTCCTACAATGAGCAGTTCTTC
TRBV27,TRBJ1-2,NA,NA,CASSKKGQIDNYGYTF,TGTGCCAGCAGTAAGAAAGGACAGATCGATAACTATGGCTACACCTTC
TRBV19,TRBJ2-3,NA,TRBD1,CATLARGNSDTQYF,TGTGCCACCCTCGCCAGGGGGAACTCAGATACGCAGTATTTT
TRBV5-1,TRBJ2-5,NA,TRBD2,CASSYTSGGLETQYF,TGCGCCAGCAGCTACACTAGCGGGGGGTTGGAGACCCAGTACTTC
TRBV19,TRBJ2-7,NA,TRBD1,CARRTGLSSYEQYF,TGTGCCAGGAGGACAGGGCTTAGCTCCTACGAGCAGTACTTC
TRBV29-1,TRBJ1-1,NA,NA,CSGGTMNTEAFF,TGCAGCGGCGGAACCATGAACACTGAAGCTTTCTTT
TRBV6-1,TRBJ1-1,NA,NA,CASSEANLHTEAFF,TGTGCCAGCAGTGAAGCTAATCTACACACTGAAGCTTTCTTT
TRBV4-1,TRBJ2-7,NA,TRBD2,CASSQDPAGPYYEQYF,TGCGCCAGCAGCCAAGACCCAGCGGGGCCCTACTACGAGCAGTACTTC
TRBV4-2,TRBJ1-2,NA,NA,CASSQDTDWSGYTF,TGTGCCAGCAGCCAAGACACAGACTGGAGCGGCTACACCTTC
TRBV9,TRBJ2-7,NA,NA,CASSVGGTVDEQYF,TGTGCCAGCAGCGTGGGGGGAACGGTAGACGAGCAGTACTTC
TRBV7-3,TRBJ2-1,NA,NA,CASSSKGYSNEQFF,TGTGCCAGCAGCTCCAAAGGATACTCCAATGAGCAGTTCTTC
TRBV7-9,TRBJ2-1,NA,TRBD2,CASSPQLGLVYNEQFF,TGTGCCAGCAGCCCCCAGTTGGGACTAGTCTACAATGAGCAGTTCTTC
TRBV28,TRBJ1-3,NA,TRBD1,CASTRSGTGGSGNTIYF,TGTGCCAGCACTCGATCCGGGACAGGGGGCTCTGGAAACACCATATATTTT
TRBV14,TRBJ1-1,NA,NA,CASSQDYFGEIRSTEAFF,TGTGCCAGCAGCCAAGATTATTTCGGCGAGATTAGGAGTACTGAAGCTTTCTTT
TRBV5-8,TRBJ2-2,NA,NA,CASSADRLANTGELFF,TGTGCCAGCAGCGCTGACAGGCTAGCTAACACCGGGGAGCTGTTTTTT
TRBV10-3,TRBJ2-7,NA,NA,CAISTSSYEQYF,TGTGCCATCAGTACTTCCTCCTACGAGCAGTACTTC
TRBV2,TRBJ2-1,NA,NA,CASRGLGGSYNEQFF,TGTGCCAGCAGAGGCCTAGGGGGCTCCTACAATGAGCAGTTCTTC
TRBV7-7,TRBJ2-1,NA,NA,CASSLMGYTSYNEQFF,TGTGCTAGCAGCTTAATGGGGTACACCTCCTACAATGAGCAGTTCTTC
TRBV3-1/TRBV3-2,TRBJ1-1,NA,NA,CASSQASYRGRNTEAFF,TGTGCCAGCAGCCAAGCTTCATATCGAGGGAGGAACACTGAAGCTTTCTTT
TRBV6-2/TRBV6-3,TRBJ1-4,NA,NA,CASSYRGQGEKLFF,TGTGCCAGCAGTTACCGGGGGCAGGGGGAAAAACTGTTTTTT
TRBV6-5,TRBJ1-3,NA,NA,CASSLNSGVQGTTIYF,TGTGCCAGCAGTTTAAATTCAGGGGTTCAGGGAACCACCATATATTTT
TRBV7-2,TRBJ2-2,once,NA,CASSLDSPTGELFF,TGTGCCAGCAGCTTGGACAGCCCCACCGGGGAGCTGTTTTTT